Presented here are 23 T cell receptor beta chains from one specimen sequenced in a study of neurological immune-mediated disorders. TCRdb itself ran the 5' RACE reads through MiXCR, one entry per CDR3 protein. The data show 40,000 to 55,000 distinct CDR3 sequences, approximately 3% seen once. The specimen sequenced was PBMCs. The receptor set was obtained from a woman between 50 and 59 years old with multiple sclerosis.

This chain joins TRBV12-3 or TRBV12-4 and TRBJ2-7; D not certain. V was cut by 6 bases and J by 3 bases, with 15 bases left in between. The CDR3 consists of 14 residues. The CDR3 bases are TGTGCCAGCAGCCCCCCAGAAAGGCGCTACGAGCAGTACTTC. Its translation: CASSPPERRYEQYF.

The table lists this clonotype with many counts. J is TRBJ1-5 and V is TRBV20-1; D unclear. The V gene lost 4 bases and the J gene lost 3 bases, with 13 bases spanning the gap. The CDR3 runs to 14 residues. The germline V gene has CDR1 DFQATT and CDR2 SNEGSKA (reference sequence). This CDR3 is CSANRGFPNQPQHF. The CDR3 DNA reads TGCAGTGCTAACCGGGGATTCCCCAATCAGCCCCAGCATTTT.

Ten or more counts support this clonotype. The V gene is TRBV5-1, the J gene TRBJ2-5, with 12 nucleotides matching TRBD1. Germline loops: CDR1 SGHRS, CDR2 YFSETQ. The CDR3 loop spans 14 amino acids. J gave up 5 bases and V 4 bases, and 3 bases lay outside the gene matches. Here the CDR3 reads CASSTGQGAETQYF. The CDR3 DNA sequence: TGCGCCAGCAGCACGGGACAGGGGGCTGAGACCCAGTACTTC.

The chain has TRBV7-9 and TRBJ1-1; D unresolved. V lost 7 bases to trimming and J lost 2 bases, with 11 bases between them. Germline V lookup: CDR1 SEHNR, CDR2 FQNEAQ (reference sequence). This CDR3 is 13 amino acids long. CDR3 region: CASTPTLNTEAFF. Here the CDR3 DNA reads TGTGCCAGCACCCCGACCCTTAACACTGAAGCTTTCTTT.

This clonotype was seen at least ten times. The CDR3 is CASSLATGTSGQDTQYF. DNA for the CDR3: TGTGCCAGCAGCTTAGCGACCGGGACTAGCGGGCAAGATACGCAGTATTTT. This chain joins TRBV7-2 and TRBJ2-3, with 12 bases fitting TRBD2. This CDR3 has 17 residues. J lost 5 bases, V lost 0 bases, and 6 bases had no gene match. CDR1 and CDR2 (germline): SGHTA, FQGNSA.

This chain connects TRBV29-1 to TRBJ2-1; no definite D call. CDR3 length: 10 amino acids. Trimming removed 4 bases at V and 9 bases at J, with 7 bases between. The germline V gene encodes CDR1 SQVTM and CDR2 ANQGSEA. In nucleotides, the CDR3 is TGCAGCGTTGTATGGGTTGAGCAGTTCTTC. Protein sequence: CSVVWVEQFF.

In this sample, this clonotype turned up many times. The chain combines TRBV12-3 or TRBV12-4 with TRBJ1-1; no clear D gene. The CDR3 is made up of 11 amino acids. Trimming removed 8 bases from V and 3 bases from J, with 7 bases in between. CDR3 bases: TGTGCCAGCGGGATATACACTGAAGCTTTCTTT. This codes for CASGIYTEAFF.

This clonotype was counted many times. CDR3: CASSFGTHNEQFF. The DNA of the CDR3 is TGTGCCAGCAGCTTTGGGACGCACAATGAGCAGTTCTTC. The J gene is TRBJ2-1, the V gene TRBV7-3; D might be TRBD1 or TRBD2, each matching 5 bases. The germline gives CDR1 SGHTA, CDR2 FQGTGA. This CDR3 is built from 13 residues. V lost 3 bases, J lost 5 bases, and 8 bases lay in between.

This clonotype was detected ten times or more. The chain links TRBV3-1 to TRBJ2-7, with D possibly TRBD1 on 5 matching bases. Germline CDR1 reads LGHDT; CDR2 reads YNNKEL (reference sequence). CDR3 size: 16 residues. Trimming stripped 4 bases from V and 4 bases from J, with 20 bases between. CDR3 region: CASSPDGRTLFYEQYF. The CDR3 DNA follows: TGTGCCAGCAGCCCCGATGGTCGGACACTTTTTTACGAGCAGTACTTC.

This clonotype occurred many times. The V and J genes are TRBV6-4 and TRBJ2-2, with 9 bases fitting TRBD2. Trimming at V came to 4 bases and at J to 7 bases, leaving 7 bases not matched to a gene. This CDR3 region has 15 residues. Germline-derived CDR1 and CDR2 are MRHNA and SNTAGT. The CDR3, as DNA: TGTGCCAGCAGTGTTAGCGGGAGCGGCGGCGGGGAGCTGTTTTTT. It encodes CASSVSGSGGGELFF.

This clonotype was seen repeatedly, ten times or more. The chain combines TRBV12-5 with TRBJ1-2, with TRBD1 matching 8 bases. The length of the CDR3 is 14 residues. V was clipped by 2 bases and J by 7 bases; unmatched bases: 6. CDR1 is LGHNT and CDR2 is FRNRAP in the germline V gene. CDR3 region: CASGLTTTGAGYTF. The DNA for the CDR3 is TGTGCTAGTGGTTTGACCACGACAGGGGCTGGCTACACCTTC. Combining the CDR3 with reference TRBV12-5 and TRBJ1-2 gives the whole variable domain DARVTQTPRHKVTEMGQEVTMRCQPILGHNTVFWYRQTMMQGLELLAYFRNRAPLDDSGMPKDRFSAEMPDATLATLKIQPSEPRDSAVYFCASGLTTTGAGYTFGSGTRLTVV.

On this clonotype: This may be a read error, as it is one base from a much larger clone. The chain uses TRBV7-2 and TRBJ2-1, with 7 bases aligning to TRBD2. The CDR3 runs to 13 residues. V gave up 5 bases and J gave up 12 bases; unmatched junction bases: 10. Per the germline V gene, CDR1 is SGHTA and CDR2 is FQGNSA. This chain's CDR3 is CASSKGTNKAQFF. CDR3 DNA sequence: TGTGCCAGCAGCAAGGGGACTAACAAGGCGCAGTTCTTC.

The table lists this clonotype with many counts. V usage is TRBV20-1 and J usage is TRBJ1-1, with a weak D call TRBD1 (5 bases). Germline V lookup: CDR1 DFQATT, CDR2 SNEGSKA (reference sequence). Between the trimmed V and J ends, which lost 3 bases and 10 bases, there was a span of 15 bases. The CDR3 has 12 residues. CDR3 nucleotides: TGCAGTGCTAGTGGACCAGGGTCGGTAGCTTTCTTT. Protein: CSASGPGSVAFF.

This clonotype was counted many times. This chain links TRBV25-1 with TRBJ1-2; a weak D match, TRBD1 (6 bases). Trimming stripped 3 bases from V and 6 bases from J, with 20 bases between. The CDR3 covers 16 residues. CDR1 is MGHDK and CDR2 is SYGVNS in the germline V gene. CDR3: CASSDALGGRDNGYTF. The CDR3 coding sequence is TGTGCCAGCAGTGACGCTCTGGGGGGGCGCGATAATGGCTACACCTTC.

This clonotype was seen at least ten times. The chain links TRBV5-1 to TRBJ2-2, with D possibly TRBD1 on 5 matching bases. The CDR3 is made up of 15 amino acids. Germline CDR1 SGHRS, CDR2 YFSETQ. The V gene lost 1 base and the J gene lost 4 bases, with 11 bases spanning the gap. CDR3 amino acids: CASSLSQGSTGELFF. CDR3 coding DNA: TGCGCCAGCAGCTTGAGCCAGGGTAGCACCGGGGAGCTGTTTTTT.

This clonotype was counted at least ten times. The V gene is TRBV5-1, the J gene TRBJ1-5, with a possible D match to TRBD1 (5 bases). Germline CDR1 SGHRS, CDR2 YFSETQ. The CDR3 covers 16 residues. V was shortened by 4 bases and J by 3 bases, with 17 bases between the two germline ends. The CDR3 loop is CASSPGADSFNQPQHF. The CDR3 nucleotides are TGCGCCAGCAGCCCCGGGGCCGACAGCTTCAATCAGCCCCAGCATTTT.

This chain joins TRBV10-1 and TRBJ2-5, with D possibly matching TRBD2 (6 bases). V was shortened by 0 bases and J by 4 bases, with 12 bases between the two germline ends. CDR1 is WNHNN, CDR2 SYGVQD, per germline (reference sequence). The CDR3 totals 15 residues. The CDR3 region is CASSESDGGRETQYF. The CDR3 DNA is TGCGCCAGCAGTGAGTCTGACGGGGGAAGAGAGACCCAGTACTTC.

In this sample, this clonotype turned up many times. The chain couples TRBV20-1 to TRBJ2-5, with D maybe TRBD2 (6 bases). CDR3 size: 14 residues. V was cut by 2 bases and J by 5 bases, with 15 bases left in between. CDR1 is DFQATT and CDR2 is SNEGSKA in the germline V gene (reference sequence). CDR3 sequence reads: CSARSGGGAETQYF. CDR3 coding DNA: TGCAGTGCTAGATCCGGGGGAGGAGCGGAGACCCAGTACTTC.

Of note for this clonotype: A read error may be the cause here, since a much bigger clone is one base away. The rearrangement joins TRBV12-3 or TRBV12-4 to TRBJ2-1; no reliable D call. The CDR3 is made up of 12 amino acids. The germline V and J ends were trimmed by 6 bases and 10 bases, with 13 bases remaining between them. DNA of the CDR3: TGTGCCAGCAGCCCATCCGGAGAAGAGCAGTTCTTC. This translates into CASSPSGEEQFF.

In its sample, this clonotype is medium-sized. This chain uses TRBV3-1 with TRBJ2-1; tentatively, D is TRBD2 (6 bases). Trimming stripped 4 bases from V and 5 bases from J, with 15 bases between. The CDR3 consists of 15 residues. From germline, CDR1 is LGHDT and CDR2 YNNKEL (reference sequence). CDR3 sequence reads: CASSPGFSGNNEQFF. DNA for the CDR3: TGTGCCAGCAGCCCCGGCTTTAGCGGTAACAATGAGCAGTTCTTC.

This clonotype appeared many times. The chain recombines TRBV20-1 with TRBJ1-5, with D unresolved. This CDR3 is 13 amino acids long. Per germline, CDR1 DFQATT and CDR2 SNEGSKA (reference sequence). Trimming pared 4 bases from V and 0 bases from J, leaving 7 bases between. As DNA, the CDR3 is TGCAGTGCTAAGCGGCATAGCAATCAGCCCCAGCATTTT. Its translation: CSAKRHSNQPQHF.

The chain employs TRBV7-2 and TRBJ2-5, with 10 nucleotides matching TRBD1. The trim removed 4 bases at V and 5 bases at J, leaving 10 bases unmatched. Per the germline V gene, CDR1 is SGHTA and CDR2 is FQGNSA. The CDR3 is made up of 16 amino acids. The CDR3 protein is CASSSPRTGGRETQYF. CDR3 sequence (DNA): TGTGCCAGCAGCTCTCCACGGACAGGGGGGCGGGAGACCCAGTACTTC.

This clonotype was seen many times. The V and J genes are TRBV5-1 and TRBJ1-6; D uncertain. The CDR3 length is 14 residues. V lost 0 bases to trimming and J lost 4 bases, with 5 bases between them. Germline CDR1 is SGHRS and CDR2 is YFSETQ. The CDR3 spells CASSLAGYNSPLHF. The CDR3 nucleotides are TGCGCCAGCAGCTTGGCCGGGTATAATTCACCCCTCCACTTT.